The next 29 T cell receptor beta chains were all read from a single sample in a study of CD8 T cells in Susac syndrome. RNA totalling 0.5 to 1 ug underwent reverse transcription with random hexamers. TCRdb reprocessed the immunoSEQ multiplex PCR reads with MiXCR, giving one entry per CDR3 protein. The sample yields around 200,000 distinct CDR3 sequences, approximately 95% seen once. Sequencing used CD4+ T cells from PBMCs. The receptors come from a human donor in good health.

The J gene is TRBJ2-7, the V gene TRBV7-2; D uncertain. Germline V gene lookup returns CDR1 SGHTA and CDR2 FQGNSA. This CDR3 has 14 amino acids. V was shortened by 1 base and J by 3 bases, with 10 bases between the two germline ends. In DNA form, the CDR3 reads TGTGCCAGCAGCTTAGTTGGGCTGGGCTACGAGCAGTACTTC. It yields the protein CASSLVGLGYEQYF.

The V gene is TRBV7-8, the J gene TRBJ1-5; a weak D match, TRBD1 (6 bases). CDR1 SGHVS and CDR2 FQNEAQ come from the germline V gene. Trimming cost V 5 bases and J 7 bases, with 15 bases left between them. This CDR3 comprises 14 residues. The CDR3 here is CASSLDRNGQPQHF. The CDR3, as DNA: TGTGCCAGCAGCCTGGACAGAAATGGCCAGCCCCAGCATTTT. The entire variable domain, with the rest obtained from reference TRBV7-8 and TRBJ1-5, is as follows: GAGVSQSPRYKVAKRGQDVALRCDPISGHVSLFWYQQALGQGPEFLTYFQNEAQLDKSGLPSDRFFAERPEGSVSTLKIQRTQQEDSAVYLCASSLDRNGQPQHFGDGTRLSIL.

The V call is TRBV5-1, the J call TRBJ2-1; possible D gene TRBD2, 6 bases. The CDR3 extends over 15 amino acids. Germline assignment: CDR1 SGHRS and CDR2 YFSETQ. Trimming cost V 6 bases and J 2 bases, with 15 bases left between them. The CDR3 spells CASTTGEVPYNEQFF. In DNA, the CDR3 is TGCGCCAGCACCACGGGGGAAGTCCCCTACAATGAGCAGTTCTTC.

This rearrangement joins TRBV7-2 to TRBJ2-7; D uncertain. This CDR3 has 13 residues. Trimming cost V 4 bases and J 0 bases, with 7 bases left between them. The germline CDR1 and CDR2 sequences are SGHTA and FQGNSA. This CDR3 is CASSSDVSYEQYF. CDR3 nucleotide sequence: TGTGCCAGCAGCTCGGACGTCTCCTACGAGCAGTACTTC.

This clonotype was detected only once. This chain uses TRBV5-1 with TRBJ1-2; TRBD1 aligns across 9 bases. Germline V lookup: CDR1 SGHRS, CDR2 YFSETQ. This CDR3 is built from 14 residues. The junction had 3 bases not matched to a gene; V was cut back by 2 bases and J by 4 bases. The CDR3 DNA follows: TGCGCCAGCAGCTTACTGACAGGGGGCTATGGCTACACCTTC. As protein: CASSLLTGGYGYTF.

The V call is TRBV3-1, the J call TRBJ1-2, with 7 bases lining up with TRBD1. Looked up from germline, CDR1 is LGHDT and CDR2 is YNNKEL (reference sequence). The CDR3 totals 15 residues. The junction had 11 bases not matched to a gene; V was cut back by 4 bases and J by 6 bases. CDR3 coding DNA: TGTGCCAGCAGCCGCTACGACAGGGAGGAGAATGGCTACACCTTC. It is translated as CASSRYDREENGYTF.

CDR3 residues: CASSPSLGRYGYTF. The CDR3 bases are TGTGCCAGCAGCCCGTCCCTAGGGAGGTATGGCTACACCTTC. The J gene is TRBJ1-2, the V gene TRBV7-9; D unclear. The germline V gene encodes CDR1 SEHNR and CDR2 FQNEAQ (reference sequence). The CDR3 extends over 14 amino acids. Trimming shortened V by 5 bases and J by 5 bases, and 15 bases separated the two germline ends.

A remark on this clonotype: At one end, the junction sequence differs from germline, possibly due to a read error. The chain has TRBV5-1 and TRBJ1-6; 7 bases agree with TRBD1. The CDR3 has 15 residues. In germline, CDR1 is SGHRS, CDR2 YFSETQ. CDR3 sequence reads: CASSLAGTAYSSLHF. In nucleotides, the CDR3 is TGCGCCAGCAGCCTCGCCGGGACAGCCTATTCATCCCTCCACTTT. Drawing the rest from reference TRBV5-1 and TRBJ1-6, the complete variable domain is KAGVTQTPRYLIKTRGQQVTLSCSPISGHRSVSWYQQTPGQGLQFLFEYFSETQRNKGNFPGRFSGRQFSNSRSEMNVSTLELGDSALYLCASSLAGTAYSSLHFGNGTRLTVT.

The CDR3 here is CASSVQGISGYTF. DNA of the CDR3: TGTGCCAGCAGCGTTCAGGGGATCAGTGGCTACACCTTC. V usage is TRBV9 and J usage is TRBJ1-2, with D perhaps TRBD1 (6 bases). The CDR3 is made up of 13 amino acids. V was pared by 2 bases and J by 7 bases, with 12 bases between. Germline lookup yields CDR1 SGDLS and CDR2 YYNGEE.

The chain carries TRBV2 and TRBJ2-5, with unresolved D. Germline V gene sequence: CDR1 SNHLY, CDR2 FYNNEI. V lost 7 bases to trimming and J lost 6 bases, with 12 bases between them. CDR3 length equals 12 residues. This CDR3 is CASTVNRQTQYF. The CDR3, as DNA: TGTGCCAGCACCGTCAACCGGCAGACCCAGTACTTC.

The chain couples TRBV3-1 to TRBJ1-1; no clear D. Trimming removed 2 bases from V and 4 bases from J, with 11 bases in between. This CDR3 spans 14 amino acids. Germline V lookup: CDR1 LGHDT, CDR2 YNNKEL (reference sequence). CDR3 amino acids: CASSQTVMGTEAFF. CDR3 sequence (DNA): TGTGCCAGCAGCCAAACGGTCATGGGCACTGAAGCTTTCTTT.

The chain is built from TRBV3-1 and TRBJ2-1; possible D gene TRBD2, 7 bases. This CDR3 spans 15 amino acids. V gave up 4 bases and J gave up 3 bases, with 13 bases separating them. Germline assignment: CDR1 LGHDT and CDR2 YNNKEL (reference sequence). This CDR3 is CASSREGGGYNEQFF. The CDR3 DNA sequence: TGTGCCAGCAGCCGGGAGGGAGGGGGCTACAATGAGCAGTTCTTC.

In this sample, this clonotype turned up once. This chain uses TRBV11-2 with TRBJ2-7; 7 nucleotides agree with TRBD1. Trimming took 6 bases from V and 3 from J; bases not matched to a gene: 8. Germline CDR1 SGHAT, CDR2 FQNNGV. The CDR3 has 14 amino acids. The CDR3 DNA follows: TGTGCCAGCAGAATTGACAGGGATTACTACGAGCAGTACGTC. Its protein product is CASRIDRDYYEQYV.

The chain recombines TRBV20-1 with TRBJ1-1; D gene unclear. CDR1 DFQATT and CDR2 SNEGSKA come from the germline V gene (reference sequence). Between the trimmed V and J ends, which lost 5 bases and 3 bases, there was a span of 13 bases. This CDR3 is built from 13 residues. In nucleotides, the CDR3 is TGCAGTGCTCCCGTGGCGAGGTACACTGAAGCTTTCTTT. As protein: CSAPVARYTEAFF.

The chain carries TRBV6-2 or TRBV6-3 and TRBJ2-3; D might be TRBD2 (6 bases). Trimming left V 6 bases short and J 4 bases short, with 11 bases between. This CDR3 contains 13 residues. Germline V lookup: CDR1 MNHEY, CDR2 SVGEGT. CDR3 bases: TGTGCCAGCAGACCAGCGGGCCCAGATACGCAGTATTTT. Protein product: CASRPAGPDTQYF.

The chain combines TRBV16 with TRBJ2-7, with D perhaps matching TRBD2 (5 bases). Trimming pared 5 bases from V and 5 bases from J, leaving 10 bases between. This CDR3 region has 12 residues. Germline V CDR1 and CDR2: KGHSY, FQNENV. The CDR3 spells CASSAGSDEQYF. Here the CDR3 DNA reads TGTGCCAGCAGCGCGGGTTCTGACGAGCAGTACTTC.

This rearrangement joins TRBV29-1 to TRBJ1-1; 9 bases match TRBD1. Germline trimming cut 7 bases from V and 5 bases from J; bases unmatched to any gene: 11. Germline V CDR1 and CDR2: SQVTM, ANQGSEA. CDR3 length: 14 residues. The DNA of the CDR3 is TGCAGCGCTGACCGGACAGGGGTAGGAACTGAAGCTTTCTTT. Amino acid sequence: CSADRTGVGTEAFF.

The chain carries TRBV3-1 and TRBJ1-6; D possibly corresponds to TRBD1 (6 bases). Trimming removed 8 bases at V and 6 bases at J, with 14 bases between. The CDR3 consists of 14 residues. The germline gives CDR1 LGHDT, CDR2 YNNKEL (reference sequence). The chain's CDR3 is CASGPGQLNSPLHF. CDR3 bases: TGTGCCAGCGGGCCCGGACAGCTTAATTCACCCCTCCACTTT.

The chain is built from TRBV20-1 and TRBJ2-3, with 8 bases aligning to TRBD2. CDR1 is DFQATT and CDR2 is SNEGSKA in the germline V gene (reference sequence). Losses at the gene ends were 0 bases for V and 4 bases for J; bases not matched to a gene: 3. The CDR3 consists of 14 residues. CDR3: CSARDLLAADTQYF. The CDR3 DNA is TGCAGTGCTAGAGATTTACTAGCGGCAGATACGCAGTATTTT.

The CDR3: CSARGGGGYTGELFF. CDR3 nucleotide sequence: TGCAGTGCCCGCGGGGGCGGAGGGTACACCGGGGAGCTGTTTTTT. The V gene is TRBV20-1, the J gene TRBJ2-2, with a tentative D call TRBD2 (7 bases). CDR1 and CDR2 (germline): DFQATT, SNEGSKA (reference sequence). The CDR3 runs 15 residues. Trimming left V 6 bases short and J 3 bases short, with 17 bases between.

The genes are TRBV4-1 and TRBJ2-1, with a tentative D call TRBD2 (6 bases). Germline CDR1 and CDR2: MGHRA and YSYEKL. V was pared by 4 bases and J by 9 bases, with 13 bases between. The CDR3 length is 13 residues. CDR3 nucleotides: TGCGCCAGCAGCCCCCGGCGGGAAGCTGAGCAGTTCTTC. Translated, it gives CASSPRREAEQFF.

V usage is TRBV3-1 and J usage is TRBJ1-2, with D unclear. Deletions cut 1 base from V and 1 base from J, with 7 bases between. This CDR3 has 14 residues. CDR1 LGHDT and CDR2 YNNKEL come from the germline V gene (reference sequence). The CDR3 DNA reads TGTGCCAGCAGCCAAGGTCCCCTTAACTATGGCTACACCTTC. This codes for CASSQGPLNYGYTF.

The V gene is TRBV5-1, the J gene TRBJ2-5; D perhaps matches TRBD2 (6 bases). The CDR3 is 16 amino acids. With 0 bases removed from V and 7 bases from J, the gap between germline ends came to 19 bases. Germline CDR1 is SGHRS and CDR2 is YFSETQ. As DNA, the CDR3 is TGCGCCAGCAGCTTGGGGTTACGACTCCCGGAGGGGACCCAGTACTTC. Its protein product is CASSLGLRLPEGTQYF. Drawing the rest from reference TRBV5-1 and TRBJ2-5, the complete variable domain is KAGVTQTPRYLIKTRGQQVTLSCSPISGHRSVSWYQQTPGQGLQFLFEYFSETQRNKGNFPGRFSGRQFSNSRSEMNVSTLELGDSALYLCASSLGLRLPEGTQYFGPGTRLLVL.

This rearrangement joins TRBV5-1 to TRBJ1-6; maybe TRBD1 (5 bases). The germline CDR1 and CDR2 sequences are SGHRS and YFSETQ. This CDR3 is 13 amino acids long. V was trimmed by 5 bases and J by 10 bases, leaving 13 bases between them. CDR3 bases: TGCGCCAGCAGGGACATTTTTAACTCACCCCTCCACTTT. Its protein is CASRDIFNSPLHF. The full variable domain, with the rest looked up from reference TRBV5-1 and TRBJ1-6, is KAGVTQTPRYLIKTRGQQVTLSCSPISGHRSVSWYQQTPGQGLQFLFEYFSETQRNKGNFPGRFSGRQFSNSRSEMNVSTLELGDSALYLCASRDIFNSPLHFGNGTRLTVT.

V gene TRBV20-1 combines with J gene TRBJ2-1, with D perhaps being TRBD1 or TRBD2 (6 bases each). Germline CDR1 DFQATT, CDR2 SNEGSKA (reference sequence). The CDR3 is 13 residues long. Trimming stripped 3 bases from V and 2 bases from J, with 8 bases between. The CDR3 region has the DNA TGCAGTGCTAGCGGGGGCCCCTACAATGAGCAGTTCTTC. This gives the protein CSASGGPYNEQFF.

This rearrangement joins TRBV29-1 to TRBJ1-2; D possibly corresponds to TRBD1 (6 bases). CDR1 SQVTM and CDR2 ANQGSEA come from the germline V gene. Between the trimmed V and J ends, which lost 2 bases and 6 bases, there was a span of 13 bases. CDR3 length equals 13 residues. The CDR3 region has the DNA TGCAGCGTTGAACTGACAGGTTCTCATGGCTACACCTTC. Its translation is CSVELTGSHGYTF. The full variable domain, rest sourced from reference TRBV29-1 and TRBJ1-2, is SAVISQKPSRDICQRGTSLTIQCQVDSQVTMMFWYRQQPGQSLTLIATANQGSEATYESGFVIDKFPISRPNLTFSTLTVSNMSPEDSSIYLCSVELTGSHGYTFGSGTRLTVV.

This chain uses TRBV12-3 or TRBV12-4 with TRBJ2-3; D is uncertain. The germline V and J ends were trimmed by 7 bases and 2 bases, with 16 bases remaining between them. The CDR3 spans 15 residues. The CDR3 DNA follows: TGTGCCAGCACCCTCAGCTCGGGTTACACAGATACGCAGTATTTT. Its protein is CASTLSSGYTDTQYF.

The rearrangement links TRBV4-3 to TRBJ1-2, with D unresolved. The germline V and J ends were trimmed by 0 bases and 4 bases, with 12 bases remaining between them. This CDR3 has 15 residues. CDR1 is LGHNA, CDR2 YSLEER, per germline. The CDR3 nucleotides read TGCGCCAGCAGCCAAGAGGGCGGACTCTTCTATGGCTACACCTTC. It is translated as CASSQEGGLFYGYTF.

The chain recombines TRBV29-1 with TRBJ1-4; possibly TRBD1 for D (6 bases). The CDR3 is 13 residues long. Trimming took off 4 bases at V and 6 bases at J, with 12 bases between the two ends. CDR1 and CDR2 (germline): SQVTM, ANQGSEA. The chain's CDR3 is CSVGNRDDEKLFF. CDR3 nucleotides: TGCAGCGTTGGTAACAGGGATGATGAAAAACTGTTTTTT.